One and the same sample provided the 30 T cell receptor beta chains below, sequenced in a study of esophageal squamous cell carcinoma under preoperative chemotherapy. From the PCR reads, TCRdb called clonotypes with MiXCR, one entry per CDR3 protein. The data hold 15,000 to 20,000 distinct CDR3 sequences, with around 45% observed a single time. Time point here: before preoperative PTX-NDP chemotherapy. Collection took place from a patient given preoperative chemotherapy. These receptors all stem from a human donor with esophageal squamous cell carcinoma. The donor label of this sample is uncertain.

The V call is TRBV4-1, the J call TRBJ2-7; 9 positions match TRBD1. Germline V gene sequence: CDR1 MGHRA, CDR2 YSYEKL. J was trimmed by 3 bases and V by 1 base; bases with no gene match: 7. The CDR3 loop spans 16 amino acids. CDR3 DNA sequence: TGCGCCAGCAGCCAAGTCCCGGGACAGGGCCTCTACGAGCAGTACTTC. It yields the protein CASSQVPGQGLYEQYF.

The chain has TRBV6-5 and TRBJ2-5, with TRBD1 matching 10 bases. V lost 2 bases to trimming and J lost 5 bases; unmatched junction nucleotides: 11. There are 17 residues in the CDR3. Germline CDR1 MNHEY, CDR2 SVGAGI. CDR3: CASSYASRDRGAETQYF. The DNA for the CDR3 is TGTGCCAGCAGTTACGCCTCCCGGGACAGGGGCGCGGAGACCCAGTACTTC.

The chain couples TRBV7-2 to TRBJ2-4; tentatively, D is TRBD2 (6 bases). The germline V gene has CDR1 SGHTA and CDR2 FQGNSA. This CDR3 region has 15 residues. V was cut by 11 bases and J by 13 bases, with 30 bases left in between. The CDR3 DNA reads TGTGCCGCGGGGCAGGAGGGCCTTGACCAAAACACCCAGTACTTC. Its translation: CAAGQEGLDQNTQYF.

The chain employs TRBV7-9 and TRBJ2-7; 11 bases are shared with TRBD1. The CDR3 runs to 15 residues. Germline V gene sequence: CDR1 SEHNR, CDR2 FQNEAQ (reference sequence). With 5 bases clipped from V and 7 bases from J, the junction kept 10 bases outside the gene matches. The CDR3 bases are TGTGCCAGCAGCCTCCCGGGACAGGGGGGCACTGAGCAGTACTTC. Translation gives CASSLPGQGGTEQYF.

The V call is TRBV6-4, the J call TRBJ2-3; D not certain. The better agreement between TRBJ2-1 and the DNA end casts doubt on the J call. This CDR3 is built from 9 residues. Germline V lookup: CDR1 MRHNA, CDR2 SNTAGT. CDR3 DNA sequence: TGTGCCAGCGTTAATGAGCAGTTCTTC. Protein: CASVNEQFF.

This clonotype was seen repeatedly, ten times or more. The chain joins TRBV7-2 to TRBJ2-7; 8 nucleotides agree with TRBD2. The CDR3 has 15 residues. CDR1 and CDR2 from the germline V gene are SGHTA and FQGNSA. The V and J ends lost 5 bases and 1 base, in that order; junction bases with no gene match: 7. The DNA of the CDR3 is TGTGCCAGCAGCCCCGGGGGGGGAGGATCCTACGAGCAGTACTTC. It codes for CASSPGGGGSYEQYF.

This chain links TRBV7-8 with TRBJ2-2; weak D call: TRBD2 (6 bases). The CDR3 loop spans 16 amino acids. Per germline, CDR1 SGHVS and CDR2 FQNEAQ. V gave up 0 bases and J gave up 3 bases, with 11 bases separating them. The CDR3 DNA follows: TGTGCCAGCAGCTTAGCGTGGTCGGGGGACACCGGGGAGCTGTTTTTT. Its translation: CASSLAWSGDTGELFF.

The chain links TRBV12-3 or TRBV12-4 to TRBJ2-1; possibly TRBD2 for D (6 bases). V was pared by 3 bases and J by 8 bases, with 8 bases between. CDR3 size: 12 residues. This CDR3 reads CASSLGEDEQFF. DNA for the CDR3: TGTGCCAGCAGTTTGGGGGAGGATGAGCAGTTCTTC.

This clonotype was detected many times. The chain has TRBV7-2 and TRBJ2-5; D gene ambiguous. The closer fit of TRBJ2-7 to the DNA end suggests the J call may be wrong. CDR1 is SGHTA and CDR2 is FQGNSA in the germline V gene. CDR3 length: 11 residues. Here the CDR3 DNA reads TGTGCCAGCAGCGAACCCGGCGAGCAGTACTTC. It encodes CASSEPGEQYF.

This clonotype appeared a few times. The V and J genes are TRBV7-2 and TRBJ2-3; 7 nucleotides agree with TRBD2. From germline, CDR1 is SGHTA and CDR2 FQGNSA. The V and J ends lost 3 bases and 1 base, in that order; junction bases with no gene match: 4. This CDR3 spans 15 amino acids. The chain's CDR3 is CASSFRDYRTDTQYF. The CDR3 DNA follows: TGTGCCAGCAGCTTTAGGGACTATCGCACAGATACGCAGTATTTT.

This clonotype was seen a handful of times. This rearrangement joins TRBV7-2 to TRBJ2-1, with 8 bases that match TRBD2. Germline lookup yields CDR1 SGHTA and CDR2 FQGNSA. This CDR3 is 15 amino acids long. J gave up 2 bases and V 4 bases, and 4 bases lay outside the gene matches. The CDR3: CASSSGGGPYNEQFF. DNA of the CDR3: TGTGCCAGCAGCTCGGGAGGGGGGCCCTACAATGAGCAGTTCTTC. The variable domain in full, with the rest retrieved from reference TRBV7-2 and TRBJ2-1, is GAGVSQSPSNKVTEKGKDVELRCDPISGHTALYWYRQSLGQGLEFLIYFQGNSAPDKSGLPSDRFSAERTGGSVSTLTIQRTQQEDSAVYLCASSSGGGPYNEQFFGPGTRLTVL.

This clonotype has a handful of counts. The chain couples TRBV7-3 to TRBJ2-5; D gene unclear. The CDR3 contains 13 residues. With 4 bases removed from V and 2 bases from J, the gap between germline ends came to 8 bases. Germline values: CDR1 SGHTA, CDR2 FQGTGA. This CDR3 reads CASSSGRQETQYF. The CDR3 coding sequence is TGTGCCAGCAGCTCGGGCAGGCAAGAGACCCAGTACTTC. The whole variable domain, remainder taken from reference TRBV7-3 and TRBJ2-5, is GAGVSQTPSNKVTEKGKYVELRCDPISGHTALYWYRQSLGQGPEFLIYFQGTGAADDSGLPNDRFFAVRPEGSVSTLKIQRTERGDSAVYLCASSSGRQETQYFGPGTRLLVL.

V gene TRBV4-1 combines with J gene TRBJ2-1; D is unresolved. The length of the CDR3 is 14 residues. Germline CDR1 reads MGHRA; CDR2 reads YSYEKL. Between the trimmed V and J ends, which lost 1 base and 9 bases, there was a span of 13 bases. The CDR3 region has the DNA TGCGCCAGCAGCCAAGTTGGCGAGTTGGTTGAGCAGTTCTTC. This sequence encodes CASSQVGELVEQFF.

The V gene is TRBV7-9, the J gene TRBJ2-7; D possibly corresponds to TRBD2 (5 bases). With the DNA end fitting TRBJ2-5 better, the J assignment may be wrong. Germline CDR1 and CDR2: SEHNR and FQNEAQ (reference sequence). This CDR3 comprises 15 residues. The CDR3 reads CASSFSVGMGETQYF. CDR3 bases: TGTGCCAGCAGCTTCTCAGTCGGGATGGGGGAGACCCAGTACTTC.

This clonotype was recorded at least ten times. The rearrangement joins TRBV7-2 to TRBJ2-1, with 7 bases matching TRBD2. This CDR3 contains 13 residues. Germline lookup yields CDR1 SGHTA and CDR2 FQGNSA. The V and J ends lost 3 bases and 10 bases, in that order; junction bases with no gene match: 6. The CDR3 loop is CASSLRRDYEQFF. The CDR3 nucleotides read TGTGCCAGCAGCTTGAGGCGGGACTACGAGCAGTTCTTC. Full variable domain (rest looked up from reference TRBV7-2 and TRBJ2-1): GAGVSQSPSNKVTEKGKDVELRCDPISGHTALYWYRQSLGQGLEFLIYFQGNSAPDKSGLPSDRFSAERTGGSVSTLTIQRTQQEDSAVYLCASSLRRDYEQFFGPGTRLTVL.

The chain recombines TRBV7-8 with TRBJ2-3; TRBD1 matches 11 bases. Germline CDR1 is SGHVS and CDR2 is FQNEAQ. V trimming: 10 bases; J trimming: 10 bases; junction bases outside the gene matches: 13. CDR3 length equals 14 residues. This CDR3 is CATSGTGGTGAQYF. CDR3 coding DNA: TGTGCCACCTCCGGGACAGGGGGGACAGGGGCGCAGTATTTT.

The table lists this clonotype with many counts. The J gene is TRBJ2-5, the V gene TRBV10-3, with no clear D. V was shortened by 0 bases and J by 1 base, with 9 bases between the two germline ends. Per germline, CDR1 ENHRY and CDR2 SYGVKD. This CDR3 has 15 amino acids. The CDR3 DNA sequence: TGTGCCATCAGTGAGTCGTCCGGTCTCCAAGAGACCCAGTACTTC. It specifies CAISESSGLQETQYF.

The rearrangement uses TRBV7-2 and TRBJ2-1, with D tentatively TRBD2 (8 bases). Trimming left V 1 base short and J 7 bases short, with 17 bases between. This CDR3 is built from 16 residues. CDR1 and CDR2 from the germline V gene are SGHTA and FQGNSA. The CDR3 loop is CASSLEGAGGANEQFF. CDR3 nucleotide sequence: TGTGCCAGCAGCTTAGAGGGGGCGGGAGGTGCGAATGAGCAGTTCTTC.

A note on this clonotype: One junction end disagrees with the germline gene, perhaps due to a read error. The chain has TRBV7-2 and TRBJ2-3, with D perhaps given as TRBD1 or TRBD2 (5 bases each). This CDR3 spans 13 amino acids. Per the germline V gene, CDR1 is SGHTA and CDR2 is FQGNSA. This chain's CDR3 is CASSLGVTDIQYF. The DNA for the CDR3 is TGTGCCAGCAGCTTGGGGGTCACAGATATTCAGTATTTC. Looking up the rest from reference TRBV7-2 and TRBJ2-3 gives the full variable domain: GAGVSQSPSNKVTEKGKDVELRCDPISGHTALYWYRQSLGQGLEFLIYFQGNSAPDKSGLPSDRFSAERTGGSVSTLTIQRTQQEDSAVYLCASSLGVTDIQYFGPGTRLTVL.

The chain links TRBV11-2 to TRBJ2-1, with unresolved D. The CDR3 is 14 amino acids. Germline CDR1 is SGHAT and CDR2 is FQNNGV. Trimming removed 7 bases at V and 4 bases at J, with 14 bases between. CDR3 in amino acids: CASTRIGLYNEQFF. The CDR3 nucleotides read TGTGCCAGCACCCGAATCGGCCTTTACAATGAGCAGTTCTTC.

In the case of this clonotype: Sequence at one end of the junction differs from germline and may be a read error. This chain uses TRBV7-2 with TRBJ2-3; no reliable D call. The CDR3 consists of 11 residues. The germline CDR1 and CDR2 sequences are SGHTA and FQGNSA. CDR3 in amino acids: CASSATDTQYF. The CDR3 DNA reads TGTGCCAGCAGCGCCACAGATACGCAGTATTTC.

This chain connects TRBV7-2 to TRBJ2-3; D ambiguous. Looked up from germline, CDR1 is SGHTA and CDR2 is FQGNSA. Trimming stripped 1 base from V and 3 bases from J, with 14 bases between. The CDR3 has 16 amino acids. For the CDR3, the DNA is TGTGCCAGCAGCTTAGTTCGGAGTTTAAGAACAGATACGCAGTATTTT. The encoded protein is CASSLVRSLRTDTQYF.

A note on this clonotype: Likely a read error: the CDR3 ends without its conserved phenylalanine or tryptophan. Because the CDR3's place on the DNA is in doubt, the DNA is left out and the CDR3 is given as listed by TCRdb. V is TRBV7-9 and J is TRBJ2-7; the table's D call of TRBD1 was not tested on the DNA. CDR1 is SEHNR, CDR2 FQNEAQ, per germline (reference sequence). The CDR3 has 14 amino acids, counting both end residues. The CDR3 reads CASGSTGGQTSRHS.

The chain uses TRBV27 and TRBJ2-3; 10 bases fit TRBD2. The CDR3 length is 16 residues. J gave up 12 bases and V 8 bases, and 20 bases lay outside the gene matches. Germline-derived CDR1 and CDR2 are MNHEY and SMNVEV (reference sequence). The CDR3 bases are TGTGCCAGCGCGGTCAGCGGGGGGGGGGACCCAGAGACCCAGTATTTT. Protein sequence: CASAVSGGGDPETQYF.

The chain joins TRBV12-3 or TRBV12-4 to TRBJ2-1, with a possible D match to TRBD2 (5 bases). The J call may be incorrect, as the DNA end agrees better with TRBJ2-7. This CDR3 spans 14 amino acids. The CDR3 here is CASSLDWLPYEQYF. The CDR3 DNA reads as TGTGCCAGCAGCCTGGACTGGCTACCCTACGAGCAGTACTTC.

There are many counts of this clonotype. The V call is TRBV6-5, the J call TRBJ1-6; D uncertain. The CDR3 extends over 17 amino acids. CDR1 and CDR2 from the germline V gene are MNHEY and SVGAGI. Trimming left V 0 bases short and J 2 bases short, with 11 bases between. The CDR3 DNA sequence: TGTGCCAGCAGTTACTCCGAAAGGGATCCCTATAATTCACCCCTCCACTTT. This encodes CASSYSERDPYNSPLHF.

This clonotype has a handful of counts. The chain carries TRBV12-3 or TRBV12-4 and TRBJ2-6; possibly TRBD1 for D (6 bases). V lost 5 bases and J lost 1, with 6 bases in between. The CDR3 consists of 14 residues. Here the CDR3 DNA reads TGTGCCAGCAGTACAGGGTCTGGGGCCAACGTCCTGACTTTC. This encodes CASSTGSGANVLTF.

This clonotype came up many times. It may be a read error: a sequence one base away is much more abundant. The genes are TRBV7-6 and TRBJ2-1; TRBD1 matches at 7 bases. Near its end, the DNA agrees better with TRBJ2-7, so the J call may be wrong. The CDR3 spans 14 residues. CDR1 SGHVS and CDR2 FNYEAQ come from the germline V gene. The CDR3 sequence is CASSSRQGAYEQYF. DNA for the CDR3: TGTGCCAGCAGCTCCCGACAGGGAGCCTACGAGCAGTACTTC.

The chain recombines TRBV11-2 with TRBJ2-3; maybe TRBD2 (7 bases). From germline, CDR1 is SGHAT and CDR2 FQNNGV. V shed 4 bases and J shed 6 bases, with 23 bases lying between them. This CDR3 is 17 amino acids long. The CDR3 is CASSSGAGGGSGDTQYF. The CDR3, as DNA: TGTGCCAGCAGCTCGGGGGCCGGGGGAGGGAGTGGGGATACGCAGTATTTT.

The chain couples TRBV25-1 to TRBJ2-4; 8 nucleotides align to TRBD1. Losses at the gene ends were 6 bases for V and 13 bases for J; bases not matched to a gene: 14. Germline V gene data show CDR1 as MGHDK and CDR2 as SYGVNS. The CDR3 is made up of 14 amino acids. Here the CDR3 reads CASRHTGGRNEQYF. The CDR3 bases are TGTGCCAGCAGACATACAGGGGGTCGGAATGAGCAGTACTTC. The variable domain in full, with the rest retrieved from reference TRBV25-1 and TRBJ2-4, is EADIYQTPRYLVIGTGKKITLECSQTMGHDKMYWYQQDPGMELHLIHYSYGVNSTEKGDLSSESTVSRIRTEHFPLTLESARPSHTSQYLCASRHTGGRNEQYFGAGTRLSVL.